This entry lists 32 T cell receptor beta chains sequenced from one sample in a study of T cell changes during pregnancy in multiple sclerosis. Assay: immunoSEQ multiplex PCR; the TCRdb copy retains only in-frame clones and omits some. The data show around 130,000 clones, roughly 92% seen once. Sequenced material: peripheral blood, taken before pregnancy. All receptors derive from a female donor with multiple sclerosis, enrolled in a pregnancy study.

This clone was seen a few times. This rearrangement joins TRBV4-1 to TRBJ1-2; D unresolved. Per germline, CDR1 MGHRA and CDR2 YSYEKL. V was pared by 0 bases and J by 4 bases, with 18 bases between. This CDR3 has 17 amino acids. The CDR3 protein is CASSQDAAGSPFYGYTF. In nucleotides, the CDR3 is TGCGCCAGCAGCCAAGATGCAGCAGGAAGTCCTTTCTATGGCTACACCTTC.

V gene TRBV19 combines with J gene TRBJ2-7; the D gene is possibly TRBD2 (6 bases). Germline lookup yields CDR1 LNHDA and CDR2 SQIVND (reference sequence). Trimming stripped 6 bases from V and 2 bases from J, with 14 bases between. The CDR3 has 14 amino acids. The CDR3 DNA reads TGTGCCAGTAGAGACCCGGGAGCCACCTACGAGCAGTACTTC. Protein: CASRDPGATYEQYF.

The rearrangement links TRBV27 to TRBJ1-1; 8 bases fit TRBD1. The ends lost 2 bases at V and 14 bases at J; junction bases unmatched: 7. The germline gives CDR1 MNHEY, CDR2 SMNVEV (reference sequence). This CDR3 is 12 amino acids long. DNA of the CDR3: TGTGCCAGCAGTTTAGGGGGGACAGGAACCTTCTTT. Protein: CASSLGGTGTFF.

The rearrangement joins TRBV5-1 to TRBJ2-1, with 12 nucleotides matching TRBD2. The germline gives CDR1 SGHRS, CDR2 YFSETQ. Unmatched junction bases numbered 9, after V lost 0 bases and J lost 8 bases. The CDR3 spans 17 residues. In DNA, the CDR3 is TGCGCCAGCAGCTTGGACGAACTAGCGGGGGGTGGGGATGAGCAGTTCTTC. The encoded protein is CASSLDELAGGGDEQFF.

This clone was recorded a few times. The rearrangement links TRBV2 to TRBJ1-5, with 7 bases lining up with TRBD1. J was trimmed by 0 bases and V by 5 bases; bases with no gene match: 7. This CDR3 has 16 residues. CDR1 and CDR2 from the germline V gene are SNHLY and FYNNEI. The CDR3 protein is CASSRDSQHSNQPQHF. The CDR3 nucleotides are TGTGCCAGCAGTCGGGACAGCCAACATAGCAATCAGCCCCAGCATTTT. The full variable domain, rest sourced from reference TRBV2 and TRBJ1-5, is EPEVTQTPSHQVTQMGQEVILRCVPISNHLYFYWYRQILGQKVEFLVSFYNNEISEKSEIFDDQFSVERPDGSNFTLKIRSTKLEDSAMYFCASSRDSQHSNQPQHFGDGTRLSIL.

CDR3 region: CASSPAGKNTEAFF. The CDR3 coding sequence is TGTGCCAGCTCACCGGCGGGGAAAAACACTGAAGCTTTCTTT. The chain joins TRBV18 to TRBJ1-1; D uncertain. Per the germline V gene, CDR1 is KGHSH and CDR2 is LQKENI. With 3 bases removed from V and 2 bases from J, the gap between germline ends came to 10 bases. The length of the CDR3 is 14 residues.

The V gene is TRBV5-1, the J gene TRBJ2-1; 7 nucleotides agree with TRBD2. The V segment lost 6 bases and the J segment 4 bases; nucleotides outside the gene matches: 13. The CDR3 runs 16 residues. Germline CDR1 and CDR2: SGHRS and YFSETQ. The CDR3: CASTSGEQPLYNEQFF. The CDR3 DNA reads TGCGCCAGCACGAGCGGGGAACAACCCCTTTACAATGAGCAGTTCTTC.

The chain carries TRBV4-1 and TRBJ1-1; a possible D gene is TRBD1 (6 bases). Germline-derived CDR1 and CDR2 are MGHRA and YSYEKL. CDR3 length equals 16 residues. V was cut by 1 base and J by 5 bases, with 17 bases left in between. The CDR3 coding sequence is TGCGCCAGCAGCCAAGTTGAGTGGCAGGGGACGACTGAAGCTTTCTTT. This translates into CASSQVEWQGTTEAFF.

The chain is built from TRBV27 and TRBJ1-2; D uncertain. Germline V gene lookup returns CDR1 MNHEY and CDR2 SMNVEV (reference sequence). The CDR3 has 12 residues. V shed 4 bases and J shed 7 bases, with 10 bases lying between them. CDR3 region: CASSSYEGGYTF. The CDR3 region has the DNA TGTGCCAGCAGTTCCTACGAGGGTGGCTACACCTTC.

The V and J genes are TRBV19 and TRBJ1-1, with a possible D match to TRBD1 (5 bases). Trimming took off 6 bases at V and 1 base at J, with 12 bases between the two ends. In germline, CDR1 is LNHDA, CDR2 SQIVND (reference sequence). The CDR3 length is 14 residues. Here the CDR3 reads CASRNQGTNTEAFF. In DNA, the CDR3 is TGTGCCAGTAGAAACCAGGGAACGAACACTGAAGCTTTCTTT.

This sequence joins TRBV5-1 and TRBJ2-1, with TRBD1 matching 10 bases. Per germline, CDR1 SGHRS and CDR2 YFSETQ. J gave up 9 bases and V 0 bases, and 6 bases lay outside the gene matches. The CDR3 runs to 15 residues. The CDR3: CASSLAKDRGAEQFF. CDR3 coding DNA: TGCGCCAGCAGCTTGGCGAAGGACAGGGGGGCTGAGCAGTTCTTC.

The J gene is TRBJ2-7, the V gene TRBV2; 8 bases map to TRBD1. Germline CDR1 SNHLY, CDR2 FYNNEI. The CDR3 totals 14 residues. Trimming at V came to 6 bases and at J to 5 bases, leaving 9 bases not matched to a gene. The CDR3 reads CASSPRTGFHEQYF. The CDR3 region has the DNA TGTGCCAGCAGCCCCCGGACAGGGTTCCACGAGCAGTACTTC.

This CDR3 reads CASGQGLCRNQPQHF. DNA of the CDR3: TGCGCCAGTGGACAGGGGTTGTGTCGCAATCAGCCCCAGCATTTT. J is TRBJ1-5 and V is TRBV10-1; 9 nucleotides match TRBD1. CDR1 and CDR2 from the germline V gene are WNHNN and SYGVQD (reference sequence). V trimming: 9 bases; J trimming: 2 bases; junction bases outside the gene matches: 8. The CDR3 spans 15 residues.

V and J are TRBV2 and TRBJ2-3, with 7 bases lining up with TRBD2. Germline V CDR1 and CDR2: SNHLY, FYNNEI. V gave up 3 bases and J gave up 0 bases; unmatched junction bases: 3. CDR3 size: 15 residues. The CDR3 reads CASSEGGISTDTQYF. DNA of the CDR3: TGTGCCAGCAGTGAGGGGGGGATCAGCACAGATACGCAGTATTTT.

CDR3 amino acids: CASTSQGENTEAFF. CDR3 sequence (DNA): TGTGCCAGCACTTCACAAGGGGAGAACACTGAAGCTTTCTTT. The chain uses TRBV6-5 and TRBJ1-1, with D perhaps matching TRBD1 (5 bases). Deletions cut 7 bases from V and 1 base from J, with 13 bases between. Germline CDR1 MNHEY, CDR2 SVGAGI. The CDR3 is made up of 14 amino acids.

This clone was counted a single time. This rearrangement joins TRBV30 to TRBJ1-4; D may be TRBD1 (6 bases). Trimming removed 1 base from V and 7 bases from J, with 13 bases in between. Per germline, CDR1 GTSNPN and CDR2 SVGIG (reference sequence). The CDR3 runs 14 residues. The CDR3 sequence: CAWSGQARSEKLFF. CDR3 coding DNA: TGTGCCTGGAGTGGACAGGCCCGGTCTGAAAAACTGTTTTTT.

This chain connects TRBV11-2 to TRBJ2-7, with 8 bases identical to TRBD2. The V and J ends lost 0 bases and 3 bases, in that order; junction bases with no gene match: 4. The CDR3 totals 15 residues. The V gene's germline CDR1 is SGHAT and CDR2 FQNNGV. CDR3 residues: CASSLEIAGHYEQYF. The CDR3, as DNA: TGTGCCAGCAGCTTAGAAATAGCGGGACACTACGAGCAGTACTTC.

In DNA form, the CDR3 reads TGTGCCAGCAGCCGGGCGGGAATCCCCTATGGCTACACCTTC. Translation: CASSRAGIPYGYTF. The chain joins TRBV7-2 to TRBJ1-2; D not resolved. The CDR3 has 14 amino acids. The V end was cut by 5 bases, the J end by 4 bases, with 14 bases between. The germline V gene encodes CDR1 SGHTA and CDR2 FQGNSA.

The chain combines TRBV11-2 with TRBJ1-5, with D hard to call. Trimming removed 5 bases from V and 0 bases from J, with 14 bases in between. The CDR3 runs 16 residues. Germline CDR1 reads SGHAT; CDR2 reads FQNNGV. The CDR3: CASSVGRGNSNQPQHF. Here the CDR3 DNA reads TGTGCCAGCAGCGTAGGCAGAGGAAATAGCAATCAGCCCCAGCATTTT.

This rearrangement joins TRBV5-4 to TRBJ2-5; TRBD2 matches at 8 bases. V lost 2 bases to trimming and J lost 0 bases; unmatched junction nucleotides: 3. This CDR3 spans 15 amino acids. Per germline, CDR1 SGHNT and CDR2 YYREEE (reference sequence). The CDR3 sequence: CASSFLAGYQETQYF. CDR3 nucleotide sequence: TGTGCCAGCAGCTTCCTAGCGGGCTACCAAGAGACCCAGTACTTC.

The V gene is TRBV6-1, the J gene TRBJ1-4, with D perhaps matching TRBD1 (5 bases). V lost 0 bases, J lost 5 bases, and 10 bases lay in between. Germline V CDR1 and CDR2: MNHNS, SASEGT. CDR3 length: 15 residues. The CDR3 DNA sequence: TGTGCCAGCAGTGAAGCGTTCAGGGCGAATGAAAAACTGTTTTTT. Translating gives CASSEAFRANEKLFF.

This rearrangement joins TRBV2 to TRBJ1-4; 7 bases are a match to TRBD1. CDR1 SNHLY and CDR2 FYNNEI come from the germline V gene. The CDR3 is 15 amino acids. Unmatched junction bases numbered 4, after V lost 3 bases and J lost 3 bases. Written as DNA, the CDR3 is TGTGCCAGCAGTGACCCGACAGGGCCTAATGAAAAACTGTTTTTT. Translated, it gives CASSDPTGPNEKLFF. Full variable domain (missing parts from reference TRBV2 and TRBJ1-4): EPEVTQTPSHQVTQMGQEVILRCVPISNHLYFYWYRQILGQKVEFLVSFYNNEISEKSEIFDDQFSVERPDGSNFTLKIRSTKLEDSAMYFCASSDPTGPNEKLFFGSGTQLSVL.

This clone was counted a single time. The V call is TRBV5-4, the J call TRBJ1-1; a possible D gene is TRBD1 (6 bases). Germline V gives CDR1 SGHNT, CDR2 YYREEE (reference sequence). With 6 bases removed from V and 1 base from J, the gap between germline ends came to 13 bases. This CDR3 region has 14 residues. CDR3: CASKYIGGNTEAFF. CDR3 nucleotide sequence: TGTGCCAGCAAATATATAGGGGGGAACACTGAAGCTTTCTTT.

This chain joins TRBV6-5 and TRBJ1-1; D unclear. The CDR3 runs 13 residues. From germline, CDR1 is MNHEY and CDR2 SVGAGI. The V end was cut by 8 bases, the J end by 7 bases, with 17 bases between. CDR3 sequence reads: CASRTSFLFEAFF. In DNA form, the CDR3 reads TGTGCCAGCCGCACGAGCTTCTTATTTGAAGCTTTCTTT.

The chain couples TRBV30 to TRBJ2-4; 8 bases line up with TRBD1. V dropped 2 bases and J dropped 2; count of bases not matched to a gene: 8. The CDR3 sequence is 16 residues long. Germline V lookup: CDR1 GTSNPN, CDR2 SVGIG (reference sequence). In DNA, the CDR3 is TGTGCCTGGAGTAGAGGCCAGGGGGCTTCCAAAAACATTCAGTACTTC. Amino acids: CAWSRGQGASKNIQYF. The complete variable domain, with remaining parts taken from reference TRBV30 and TRBJ2-4, reads SQTIHQWPATLVQPVGSPLSLECTVEGTSNPNLYWYRQAAGRGLQLLFYSVGIGQISSEVPQNLSASRPQDRQFILSSKKLLLSDSGFYLCAWSRGQGASKNIQYFGAGTRLSVL.

The chain has TRBV5-4 and TRBJ2-5; TRBD1 matches 9 bases. The V segment lost 0 bases and the J segment 5 bases; nucleotides outside the gene matches: 5. Germline CDR1 and CDR2: SGHNT and YYREEE (reference sequence). CDR3 length equals 15 residues. The CDR3 sequence is CASSLGQGGYETQYF. The CDR3, as DNA: TGTGCCAGCAGCTTGGGACAGGGGGGGTATGAGACCCAGTACTTC.

This clone has just one count. The chain is built from TRBV6-5 and TRBJ1-5, with no clear D. The germline gives CDR1 MNHEY, CDR2 SVGAGI. V was trimmed by 11 bases and J by 1 base, leaving 18 bases between them. The length of the CDR3 is 15 residues. DNA for the CDR3: TGTGCCGTCACCGAGGGCTACTCCAGCAATCAGCCCCAGCATTTT. This gives the protein CAVTEGYSSNQPQHF.

The J gene is TRBJ1-1, the V gene TRBV7-3; D gene ambiguous. There are 14 residues in the CDR3. V lost 6 bases and J lost 3, with 14 bases in between. Germline-derived CDR1 and CDR2 are SGHTA and FQGTGA. The CDR3 region is CASRQMVVYTEAFF. The CDR3 DNA reads TGTGCCAGCAGACAGATGGTTGTGTACACTGAAGCTTTCTTT.

The J gene is TRBJ2-1, the V gene TRBV15, with D possibly being TRBD2 (6 bases). Germline assignment: CDR1 LNHNV and CDR2 YYDKDF (reference sequence). V was trimmed by 3 bases and J by 7 bases, leaving 16 bases between them. This CDR3 has 15 residues. The CDR3 loop is CATSSLRGGSNEQFF. The CDR3 DNA reads as TGTGCCACCAGCAGCCTTCGTGGGGGGAGTAATGAGCAGTTCTTC. The full variable domain, in which reference TRBV15 and TRBJ2-1 provide the parts outside the CDR3, is DAMVIQNPRYQVTQFGKPVTLSCSQTLNHNVMYWYQQKSSQAPKLLFHYYDKDFNNEADTPDNFQSRRPNTSFCFLDIRSPGLGDTAMYLCATSSLRGGSNEQFFGPGTRLTVL.

The CDR3: CASSSYRVGEQFF. The CDR3 DNA reads as TGTGCCAGCAGTTCCTACAGGGTGGGTGAGCAGTTCTTC. This chain uses TRBV28 with TRBJ2-1; a weak D match, TRBD1 (6 bases). V lost 4 bases, J lost 9 bases, and 13 bases lay in between. CDR3 length: 13 amino acids. Germline CDR1 reads MDHEN; CDR2 reads SYDVKM. The full variable domain, rest sourced from reference TRBV28 and TRBJ2-1, is DVKVTQSSRYLVKRTGEKVFLECVQDMDHENMFWYRQDPGLGLRLIYFSYDVKMKEKGDIPEGYSVSREKKERFSLILESASTNQTSMYLCASSSYRVGEQFFGPGTRLTVL.

This clone showed up just once. This chain links TRBV10-3 with TRBJ1-1; 7 positions agree with TRBD1. This CDR3 spans 14 amino acids. The junction had 5 bases not matched to a gene; V was cut back by 3 bases and J by 4 bases. The germline gives CDR1 ENHRY, CDR2 SYGVKD. Here the CDR3 reads CAISERGHSTEAFF. The CDR3 nucleotides read TGTGCCATCAGTGAAAGGGGGCATAGCACTGAAGCTTTCTTT.

The rearrangement uses TRBV30 and TRBJ1-1; 7 positions match TRBD1. CDR1 is GTSNPN, CDR2 SVGIG, per germline (reference sequence). This CDR3 comprises 13 residues. V trimming: 6 bases; J trimming: 1 base; junction bases outside the gene matches: 5. CDR3 bases: TGTGCCTGCCGGGACAGATCGAACACTGAAGCTTTCTTT. Protein sequence: CACRDRSNTEAFF.